Listed below are T cell receptor beta chains from one sample, sequenced in a study of blood T cell repertoires in COVID-19. Generated by immunoSEQ multiplex PCR, the TCRdb table keeps only in-frame clones and is missing some. The sample contains roughly 200,000 clones, under 90% of which appear only once. The source material was peripheral blood. These receptors all come from a person between 70 and 80 years old with COVID-19, enrolled during active disease. The CDR3 runs from the conserved cysteine through the conserved F or W. The D gene is left open where the match is weak. Not all rows give a size; the values are once, few, many and, for expanded clones, a class.

d_call | j_call | clone_size | v_call | cdr3_nt | cdr3_aa
NA | TRBJ2-2 | NA | TRBV2 | TGTGCCAGCAAGGTCGGTATGGGCCATCCCGGGGAGCTGTTTTTT | CASKVGMGHPGELFF
TRBD1 | TRBJ2-7 | many | TRBV9 | TGTGCCAGCAGCGTAGACCCAGGACAGGGAAGCTCCTACGAGCAGTACTTC | CASSVDPGQGSSYEQYF
NA | TRBJ2-5 | NA | TRBV6-5 | TGTGCCAGCAGCCCAGGTAACGTACACCAAGAGACCCAGTACTTC | CASSPGNVHQETQYF
NA | TRBJ2-3 | NA | TRBV6-2/TRBV6-3 | TGTGCCAGCAGTGCGTTCACAGATACGCAGTATTTT | CASSAFTDTQYF
TRBD2 | TRBJ2-7 | NA | TRBV15 | TGTGCCACCAGCAGAGAAGTTATTAGCGGGGGCCAGCAGTACTTC | CATSREVISGGQQYF
NA | TRBJ1-4 | NA | TRBV5-5 | TGTGCCAGCAGCCCAGGGGACCTGAATGAAAAACTGTTTTTT | CASSPGDLNEKLFF
TRBD2 | TRBJ2-1 | NA | TRBV11-2 | TGTGCCAGCAGCTCGGGGACTAGCGGGAGCCATGAGCAGTTCTTC | CASSSGTSGSHEQFF
NA | TRBJ1-3 | NA | TRBV5-1 | TGCGCCAGCAGCAACGCACACAGCACCAGTGGAAACACCATATATTTT | CASSNAHSTSGNTIYF
TRBD1 | TRBJ1-5 | NA | TRBV2 | TGTGCCAGCAGTGAGCAGACAGGGGTAAATCAGCCCCAGCATTTT | CASSEQTGVNQPQHF
TRBD2 | TRBJ2-5 | NA | TRBV2 | TGTGCCAGCAGTGCGACTAGCGGGAACTGGGAGACCCAGTACTTC | CASSATSGNWETQYF
TRBD1 | TRBJ1-2 | NA | TRBV9 | TGTGCCAGCAGCGTAGGTGGAGGGGGCCACTATGGCTACACCTTC | CASSVGGGGHYGYTF
NA | TRBJ1-5 | NA | TRBV6-6 | TGTGCCAGCAGTCGCCACCGGGGGAGCAATCAGCCCCAGCATTTT | CASSRHRGSNQPQHF
NA | TRBJ1-1 | NA | TRBV5-1 | TGCGCCAGCAGCTCTTCTGGGGGGGACACTGAAGCTTTCTTT | CASSSSGGDTEAFF
NA | TRBJ1-2 | NA | TRBV2 | TGTGCCAGCTCGAGGGCCTCTGGGGGCTACACCTTC | CASSRASGGYTF
NA | TRBJ2-3 | NA | TRBV6-1 | TGTGCCAGCAGTGAACGGGATACGCAGTATTTT | CASSERDTQYF
TRBD1 | TRBJ2-2 | NA | TRBV29-1 | TGCAGCGTAGACAGGGGGCCGGCCACCGGGGAGCTGTTTTTT | CSVDRGPATGELFF
NA | TRBJ2-7 | NA | TRBV6-4 | TGTGCCACACAAAACCAGACTGTTGCCTACGAGCAGTACTTC | CATQNQTVAYEQYF
TRBD2 | TRBJ2-5 | NA | TRBV12-3/TRBV12-4 | TGTGCCAGCAGTTTGGCGGGGGTAGAGACCCAGTACTTC | CASSLAGVETQYF
TRBD2 | TRBJ2-1 | NA | TRBV11-3 | TGTGCCAGCAGCCCCGGAGCGGGAGGGGCCAATGAGCAGTTCTTC | CASSPGAGGANEQFF
TRBD1 | TRBJ2-5 | NA | TRBV5-1 | TGCGCCAGCAGCTTGGGACAGGGCCAAGAGACCCAGTACTTC | CASSLGQGQETQYF
NA | TRBJ1-4 | NA | TRBV5-1 | TGCGCCACCCTCGAGCGGGGCGGCGATGAAAAACTGTTTTTT | CATLERGGDEKLFF
TRBD1 | TRBJ2-7 | once | TRBV27 | TGTGCCAGCAGTTGGTGGGGGACAGGGGGCGGCGAGCAGTACTTC | CASSWWGTGGGEQYF
NA | TRBJ1-2 | NA | TRBV28 | TGTGCCAGCGCCCTAAAAGCTAACTATGGCTACACCTTC | CASALKANYGYTF
TRBD2 | TRBJ2-1 | NA | TRBV9 | TGTGCCAGCACTAGCGGGGGAGCAAGCTCCTACAATGAGCAGTTCTTC | CASTSGGASSYNEQFF
TRBD1 | TRBJ2-7 | NA | TRBV14 | TGTGCCAGCAGCCGAGCGGGACAGGGGGCCTCCTACGAGCAGTACTTC | CASSRAGQGASYEQYF
NA | TRBJ1-2 | NA | TRBV6-5 | TGTGCCAGCAGTACGAGAGGACTTTATGGCTACACCTTC | CASSTRGLYGYTF
TRBD1 | TRBJ1-2 | once | TRBV7-2 | TGTGCCAGCAGTTTGACAGGGGGCTCTGGCTACACCTTC | CASSLTGGSGYTF
NA | TRBJ1-3 | NA | TRBV30 | TGTGCCTGGAGTGTACTACCCAGAGGTGGAAACACCATATATTTT | CAWSVLPRGGNTIYF
TRBD1 | TRBJ1-4 | NA | TRBV4-1 | TGCGCCAGCAGCCCAGCCGGGACAGGTAATGAAAAACTGTTTTTT | CASSPAGTGNEKLFF
NA | TRBJ1-5 | NA | TRBV7-8 | TGTGCCAGCAGCTTAGAACGGAATCAGCCCCAGCATTTT | CASSLERNQPQHF
NA | TRBJ1-1 | NA | TRBV6-4 | TGTGCCAGCAGACAGGATCCGAACACTGAAGCTTTCTTT | CASRQDPNTEAFF
TRBD2 | TRBJ2-1 | NA | TRBV6-2/TRBV6-3 | TGTGCCAGCAGTCCCAGCGGGAGGGCCCTCAATGAGCAGTTCTTC | CASSPSGRALNEQFF
TRBD2 | TRBJ2-5 | NA | TRBV7-8 | TGTGCCAGCCGGCCTAGCGGGGGGATGGAGACCCAGTACTTC | CASRPSGGMETQYF
TRBD2 | TRBJ2-1 | NA | TRBV5-5 | TGTGCCACCCGGCCTAGCGGGTTTGATGAGCAGTTCTTC | CATRPSGFDEQFF
NA | TRBJ1-3 | NA | TRBV19 | TGTGCCAGTAGTATAGATGGACTATCGGGGAACACCATATATTTT | CASSIDGLSGNTIYF
TRBD1 | TRBJ2-7 | NA | TRBV5-1 | TGCGCCAGCAGTAAGACAGGGGGCTCCTACGAGCAGTACTTC | CASSKTGGSYEQYF
NA | TRBJ1-4 | NA | TRBV7-8 | TGTGCCAGCAGCTTAATCGCCCCGGCGGCTAATGAAAAACTGTTTTTT | CASSLIAPAANEKLFF
NA | TRBJ1-5 | few | TRBV19 | TGTGCCAGTAGGGACAGAGGAAAAAGCAATCAGCCCCAGCATTTT | CASRDRGKSNQPQHF
TRBD1 | TRBJ2-3 | NA | TRBV19 | TGTGCCAGTAGTATAGACCAAAGGACAGGGGTCACGCAGTATTTT | CASSIDQRTGVTQYF
NA | TRBJ2-6 | NA | TRBV7-9 | TGTGCCGGGCAGTGGGCGTTGAACTCTGGGGCCAACGTCCTGACTTTC | CAGQWALNSGANVLTF
NA | TRBJ1-4 | NA | TRBV28 | TGTGCCAGCAGTTTGCCGACCGGGAATGAAAAACTGTTTTTT | CASSLPTGNEKLFF
TRBD2 | TRBJ2-1 | NA | TRBV4-1 | TGCGCCAGCAGCCACCGTGGCGGGGAGGGCCTCTTTGAGCAGTTCTTC | CASSHRGGEGLFEQFF
TRBD1 | TRBJ1-5 | NA | TRBV19 | TGTGCCAGTCAAATGGGACAGGGATCCAATCAGCCCCAGCATTTT | CASQMGQGSNQPQHF
TRBD1 | TRBJ2-7 | NA | TRBV10-3 | TGTGCCATCAGTGGAGTGGACAGGTCATACGAGCAGTACTTC | CAISGVDRSYEQYF
NA | TRBJ2-1 | NA | TRBV19 | TGTGCCAGTAGTATAGAGTCCCAGGGCCCCCTACTAAACAATGAGCAGTTCTTC | CASSIESQGPLLNNEQFF
NA | TRBJ2-3 | NA | TRBV5-4 | TGTGCCAGCACCCCGGGGGGCATAAGCACAGATACGCAGTATTTT | CASTPGGISTDTQYF
TRBD1 | TRBJ2-5 | NA | TRBV28 | TGTGCCAGCAGAATGGGACAGGGAGGGAAAGAGACCCAGTACTTC | CASRMGQGGKETQYF
NA | TRBJ2-7 | few | TRBV18 | TGTGCCAGCTCACCAGGGCCCGGCTACGAGCAGTACTTC | CASSPGPGYEQYF